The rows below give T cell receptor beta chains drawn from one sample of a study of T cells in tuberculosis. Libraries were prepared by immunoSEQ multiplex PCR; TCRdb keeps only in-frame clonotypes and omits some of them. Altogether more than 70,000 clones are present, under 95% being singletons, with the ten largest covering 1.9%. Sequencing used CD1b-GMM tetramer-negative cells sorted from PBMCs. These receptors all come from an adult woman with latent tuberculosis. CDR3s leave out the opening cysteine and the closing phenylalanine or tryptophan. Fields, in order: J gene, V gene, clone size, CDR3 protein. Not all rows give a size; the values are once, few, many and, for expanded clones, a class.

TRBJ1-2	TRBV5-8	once	ASSLDPRVYGYT
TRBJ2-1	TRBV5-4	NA	ASSLRESGTKLYNEQF
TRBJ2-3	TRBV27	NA	ASSLPSGGETDTQY
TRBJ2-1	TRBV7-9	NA	ASSPTSGSYNEQF
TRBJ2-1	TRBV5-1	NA	ASSLERKTGSLYHNEQF
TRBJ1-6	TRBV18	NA	ASSPTVFADGWGLAAPLH
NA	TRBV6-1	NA	ASSEQQGMSYEQY
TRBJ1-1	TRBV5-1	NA	ASSLKDRFGGEAF
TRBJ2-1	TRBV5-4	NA	ASSLEASSYNEQF
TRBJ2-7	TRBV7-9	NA	ASSDVGQPYEQY
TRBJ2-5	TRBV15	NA	ATSRGRRETQY
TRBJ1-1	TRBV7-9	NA	ASSKRQGNTEAF
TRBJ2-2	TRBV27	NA	ASSFWGAGELF
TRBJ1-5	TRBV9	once	ASSAGQLSNQPQH
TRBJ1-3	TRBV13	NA	ASGQGTGNTIY
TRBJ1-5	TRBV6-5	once	ASSYTQGNNQPQH
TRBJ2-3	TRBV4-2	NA	ASSQYMPPSGGSTDTQY
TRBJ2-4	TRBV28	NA	ASSNPIDGGASDIQY
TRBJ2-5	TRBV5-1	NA	ASSLGGGRLETQY
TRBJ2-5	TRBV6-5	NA	ASSSDLSGGAETQY
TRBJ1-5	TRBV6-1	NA	ASSEAGLSPQH
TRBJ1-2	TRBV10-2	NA	ASIQGTGGIVGGYT
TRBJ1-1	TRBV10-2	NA	ASSTIPPRDTEAF
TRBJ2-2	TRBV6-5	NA	ASRYGLNTGELF
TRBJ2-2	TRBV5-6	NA	ASSPQRGGLTGELF
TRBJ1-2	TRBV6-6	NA	ASSRRGQNYGYT
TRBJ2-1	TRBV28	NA	ASSSVQGAHYNEQF
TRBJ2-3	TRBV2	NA	ASSRSGGYTDTQY
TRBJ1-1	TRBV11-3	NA	ASSLTPNTEAF
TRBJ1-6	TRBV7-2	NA	ASSLAGPGSYNSPLH
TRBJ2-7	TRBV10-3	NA	ALRKGDEQY
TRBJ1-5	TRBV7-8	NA	ASSHAVARGGQPQH
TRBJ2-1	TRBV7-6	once	ASSLEAGSSYNEQF
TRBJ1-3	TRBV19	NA	ASRTGDTIY
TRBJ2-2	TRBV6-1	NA	ASKAGLITGELF
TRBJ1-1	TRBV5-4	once	ASSLEGFDTEAF
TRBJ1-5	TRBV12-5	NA	ASGLQLNQPQH
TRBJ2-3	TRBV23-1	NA	ASGTITGILPDTQY
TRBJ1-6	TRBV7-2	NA	ASSSGTGGSSPLH
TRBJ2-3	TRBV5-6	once	ASSLGTSTDTQY